This T cell receptor beta chain was recorded in a study of T-cell reconstitution after alpha-beta-depleted transplantation in children (TCRdb year 2016). For the study in its entirety: T-cell immune reconstitution after TCRalphabeta/CD19-depleted allogeneic hematopoietic cell transplantation in children was quantitatively tracked in the study by means of TCR repertoire profiling. Broad study findings and their caveats: The frequencies of hyperexpanded clones fell over the following months, and after one year, T-cell counts and TCRbeta diversity were mostly attributed to newly produced T cells. The apparently early recovery of alphabetaT-cell counts about two months after transplant reportedly depended on only several hundred rapidly expanded clones that came from non-depleted graft cells. The high TCRbeta diversity at day 60 in some patients was ascribed to recipient T cells and intrathymic progenitors that had survived conditioning.

Concerning this clonotype itself: It has no known antigen specificity. No base quality information exists; no much larger clone differs at one position.

The method was PCR. Sequencing relied on an Illumina HiSeq 2500. Molecular barcoding was employed in the preparation of TCR libraries, with unique molecular identifiers being used to normalize TCRbeta repertoire quantification. TCRdb redid the processing of the public reads, applying fastp at Q25 and MiXCR, and retained in-frame beta chains. Rows with one shared CDR3 protein collapse into an entry with the most common genes and DNA. Recorded for this sample are about 130,000 distinct CDR3 sequences; around 9.8% of them occurred a single time. Nearly 25% of the sample belongs to the ten largest clones. The sample's treatment or condition, from its label and the paper: allogeneic hematopoietic cell transplantation with graft depleted of TCRalphabeta T cells and CD19 B cells. The transplant recipients were children given TCRalphabeta/CD19-depleted allogeneic hematopoietic cell grafts. The germline ends are 16 bases apart after V is trimmed by 1 base and J by 3 bases. As encoded in the germline V gene, CDR1 is SGHAT while CDR2 is FQNNGV. From its cysteine to its phenylalanine, the CDR3 spans 16 amino acids. The kept DNA is CDR3 alone, 48 bases in frame from the first base.

The chain employs TRBV11-2 and TRBJ2-7; the D segment could be TRBD2, given 6 matching bases. The source was PBMCs, mostly from graft donor cells, collected 180 days after TCRalphabeta/CD19-depleted stem cell transplant. This sequence was found in a girl under three years old who had a stem cell transplant for combined immunodeficiency, so the T cells may come from the graft donor. The CDR3 reads as follows: CASSLGRGILRYEQYF. DNA sequence: TGTGCCAGCAGCTTAGGCCGCGGGATTCTACGCTACGAGCAGTACTTC.